Presented here are 32 T cell receptor beta chains from one specimen sequenced in a study of tissue T cells after allogeneic stem cell transplantation. Regarding time point: mouse harvest day 14 after allogeneic transplant. Each mouse received 10^7 T-cell-depleted marrow cells plus 10^6 splenic CD5+ T cells by tail vein. Sequencing was performed with immunoSEQ multiplex PCR; in TCRdb, only in-frame clones are kept and a portion is missing. The sample holds more than 3,500 clones; around half are singletons and the top ten take roughly 25%. Sequenced sample: gut tissue. Receptor source: a female BALB/c mouse given C57BL/6 T cells with graft-versus-host disease after an allogeneic hematopoietic cell transplant.

In regard to this clone: A much larger clone sits a single nucleotide away, making a read error possible. Germline and genes: mouse. Coverage ceases 1 residue before the CDR3 finishes, and the germline J gene fills in the end. V and J are TRBV26 and TRBJ1-3; unclear D gene. Germline CDR1 reads KGHPV; CDR2 reads FQNQEV (reference sequence). Trimming shortened V by 2 bases and J by 0 bases, and 5 bases separated the two germline ends. The CDR3 runs 14 residues. This chain's CDR3 is CASSLDNSGNTLYF. The CDR3 DNA, read in part, is TGTGCCAGCAGTCTGGACAATTCTGGAAATACGCTCTAT.

A word on this clone: The listed genes are named as in mouse. The read falls 1 residue short of the CDR3 end, and the missing part is taken from the germline J gene. The rearrangement joins TRBV15 to TRBJ2-1; 9 positions match TRBD1. Trimming cost V 3 bases and J 3 bases; bases outside gene matches: 3. CDR1 and CDR2 from the germline V gene are SGHND and FRSKSL. The CDR3 runs 15 residues. CDR3 DNA (partial): TGTGCCAGCAGTTTGGACAGGGGTGTCTATGCTGAGCAGTTC. It codes for CASSLDRGVYAEQF. The full CDR3 is CASSLDRGVYAEQFF.

This clone has just a few counts. The gene names given are mouse names. The CDR3 end lies 1 residue beyond the end of the read and is filled in from the germline J gene. The chain employs TRBV26 and TRBJ2-5; D is undetermined. Per germline, CDR1 KGHPV and CDR2 FQNQEV (reference sequence). The germline V and J ends were trimmed by 4 bases and 0 bases, with 8 bases remaining between them. This CDR3 is 14 amino acids long. This chain's CDR3 is CASSRQINQDTQYF. CDR3 DNA, as far as it was read: TGTGCCAGCAGTCGACAAATTAACCAAGACACCCAGTAC.

Concerning this clone: These gene names are mouse names. The read stops 1 residue short of the end of the CDR3; the missing end is completed from the germline J gene. The V call is TRBV26, the J call TRBJ2-3; 14 bases map to TRBD2. Per the germline V gene, CDR1 is KGHPV and CDR2 is FQNQEV (reference sequence). The CDR3 is made up of 16 amino acids. Trimming removed 5 bases from V and 3 bases from J; junction bases left unmatched: 4. CDR3 sequence reads: CASSGTGGARAETLYF. The sequenced CDR3 bases are TGTGCCAGCAGTGGGACTGGGGGGGCGAGGGCAGAAACGCTGTAT.

By share, this clone counts as medium-sized. The listed genes are named as in mouse. The CDR3 end is not reached by the read, which stops 1 residue before it; the germline J gene fills it in. The chain has TRBV26 and TRBJ1-3, with a weak D call TRBD1 (6 bases). Germline V gene lookup returns CDR1 KGHPV and CDR2 FQNQEV (reference sequence). This CDR3 is 15 amino acids long. V gave up 4 bases and J gave up 0 bases, with 10 bases separating them. The CDR3 bases that were read are TGTGCCAGCAGTCGCTGGACAGCTTCTGGAAATACGCTCTAT. This codes for CASSRWTASGNTLY. The full-length CDR3 reads as CASSRWTASGNTLYF.

Remarks on this clone: The genes and germline here are from mouse. Read sequence stops 1 residue before the CDR3 end, and the germline J gene provides the missing end. The chain is built from TRBV3 and TRBJ1-3, with TRBD1 identical over 8 bases. The CDR3 is 16 amino acids. The germline V gene has CDR1 SNHLY and CDR2 FYNGKV (reference sequence). Trimming took 5 bases from V and 3 from J; bases not matched to a gene: 9. This CDR3 is CASSPNRGALGNTLYF. The covered CDR3 bases are TGTGCCAGCAGCCCCAACAGGGGGGCGCTTGGAAATACGCTCTAT. The full variable domain, rest sourced from reference TRBV3 and TRBJ1-3, is GPKVLQIPSHQIIDMGQMVTLNCDPVSNHLYFYWYKQILGQQMEFLVNFYNGKVMEKSKLFKDQFSVERPDGSYFTLKIQPTALEDSAVYFCASSPNRGALGNTLYFGEGSRLIVV.

About this clone itself: The genes are named according to mouse. The sequenced fragment ends 1 residue before the CDR3 boundary, so the rest is inferred from the germline J gene. The V gene is TRBV16, the J gene TRBJ2-5; the match to TRBD1 covers 12 bases. This CDR3 is 15 amino acids long. Germline values: CDR1 SGHSA, CDR2 FRNQAP. The ends lost 3 bases at V and 7 bases at J; junction bases unmatched: 5. CDR3 sequence reads: CASSFPGQGANTQYF. Incomplete CDR3 DNA: TGTGCAAGCAGCTTTCCGGGACAGGGGGCGAACACCCAGTAC. The full variable domain, rest sourced from reference TRBV16 and TRBJ2-5, is NAGVIQTPRHKVTGKGQEATLWCEPISGHSAVFWYRQTIVQGLEFLTYFRNQAPIDDSGMPKERFSAQMPNQSHSTLKIQSTQPQDSAVYLCASSFPGQGANTQYFGPGTRLLVL.

To note about this clone: Gene and germline names: mouse. The read stops 1 residue short of the end of the CDR3; the missing end is completed from the germline J gene. The J gene is TRBJ1-1, the V gene TRBV16; no firm D call. Germline CDR1 reads SGHSA; CDR2 reads FRNQAP. CDR3 length equals 15 residues. Trimming stripped 1 base from V and 1 base from J, with 10 bases between. The CDR3: CASSLAPPVNTEVFF. The covered CDR3 bases are TGTGCAAGCAGCTTAGCTCCCCCAGTAAACACAGAAGTCTTC.

As for this clone: Each gene name is a mouse one. The CDR3 extends 1 residue past the end of the read, so its final part is completed from the germline J gene. The chain joins TRBV24 to TRBJ1-6; D gene uncertain. TRBJ1-6 is placed among ORFs of uncertain function. Germline V gene data show CDR1 as KGHTA and CDR2 as FRNEEI. Trimming shortened V by 2 bases and J by 0 bases, and 11 bases separated the two germline ends. CDR3 length: 17 residues. The CDR3 is CASSLGRTNSYNSPLYF. Partial CDR3 DNA: TGTGCCAGCAGTCTGGGCAGAACAAATTCCTATAATTCGCCCCTCTAC.

On this clone: Gene names and germline match the mouse. The read terminates 1 residue before the CDR3 end, so the remaining end is supplied by the germline J gene. This chain uses TRBV23 with TRBJ1-2; TRBD1, the D gene given by the table, was not confirmed from the DNA. CDR3 length: 13 residues. Germline V gene sequence: CDR1 KGHTA, CDR2 FQNQQP. CDR3 loop: CSSSQSANSDYTF. CDR3 DNA (partial): TGCTCCAGCAGTCAATCAGCAAACTCCGACTACACC.

Comments on this clone: Gene names denote mouse genes. The DNA ends 1 residue before the CDR3 does, and the rest of the CDR3 is filled in from the germline J gene. This rearrangement joins TRBV26 to TRBJ2-7; 11 bases are shared with TRBD1. The V gene end was trimmed by 4 bases and the J gene end by 4 bases; junction bases not matched to a gene: 3. CDR3 length: 14 amino acids. Germline V CDR1 and CDR2: KGHPV, FQNQEV (reference sequence). The CDR3 bases that were read are TGTGCCAGCAGTCAGGGGACAGGGGGTTATGAACAGTAC. Protein sequence: CASSQGTGGYEQY. The whole CDR3 is CASSQGTGGYEQYF.

Worth noting for this clone: The junction departs from the called germline gene at one end, perhaps through a read error. Mouse gene names and germline throughout. Coverage ceases 1 residue before the CDR3 finishes, and the germline J gene fills in the end. The chain couples TRBV14 to TRBJ2-7; 9 bases line up with TRBD2. Germline V lookup: CDR1 SGHDT, CDR2 FRDEAV. The CDR3 consists of 13 residues. The CDR3 loop is CPSSALGGYQQYF. The CDR3 bases that were read are TGCCCCAGCAGTGCACTGGGGGGCTATCAACAGTAC.

With respect to this clone: Each gene name is a mouse one. The read falls 1 residue short of the CDR3 end, and the missing part is taken from the germline J gene. The chain employs TRBV31 and TRBJ1-2, with D maybe TRBD1 (5 bases). The CDR3 is 14 amino acids. The V gene lost 0 bases and the J gene lost 0 bases, with 8 bases spanning the gap. Germline V gene data show CDR1 as GKSSPN and CDR2 as SITVG. The CDR3: CAWSLQGANSDYTF. CDR3 DNA (partial): TGTGCCTGGAGTCTTCAGGGTGCAAACTCCGACTACACC.

This clone ranks as medium-sized. Germline and genes here are mouse. CDR3 protein: CTCSVGQGNTEVFF. CDR3 DNA (partial): TGCACCTGCAGTGTGGGACAGGGAAACACAGAAGTCTTC. The V gene is TRBV1, the J gene TRBJ1-1; the match to TRBD1 covers 9 bases. The DNA ends 1 residue before the CDR3 does, and the rest of the CDR3 is filled in from the germline J gene. This CDR3 spans 14 amino acids. J was trimmed by 1 base and V by 4 bases; bases with no gene match: 1. Germline V CDR1 and CDR2: NSQYPW, LRSPGD (reference sequence).

Concerning this clone itself: Gene names refer to mouse genes. The sequenced part of the CDR3 DNA is TGTGCCAGCAGCTCAACAGTCAACCAGGCTCCGCTT. This encodes CASSSTVNQAPL. The full-length CDR3 reads as CASSSTVNQAPLF. The genes are TRBV3 and TRBJ1-5; D is uncertain. Read data end 1 residue before the CDR3 end; the end is taken from the germline J gene. Trimming removed 4 bases from V and 3 bases from J, with 7 bases in between. Germline values: CDR1 SNHLY, CDR2 FYNGKV (reference sequence). This CDR3 region has 13 residues.

This clone was seen a few times. The listed genes are named as in mouse. The read gets to within 1 residue of the CDR3 end, and the germline J gene fills in the rest. The chain employs TRBV3 and TRBJ2-1, with 12 bases identical to TRBD2. Germline V lookup: CDR1 SNHLY, CDR2 FYNGKV (reference sequence). The J segment lost 1 base and the V segment lost 5 bases, leaving 3 bases of the junction unmatched. This CDR3 comprises 16 residues. The CDR3 sequence is CASSPTGGANYAEQFF. The sequenced CDR3 bases are TGTGCCAGCAGCCCGACTGGGGGGGCCAACTATGCTGAGCAGTTC.

With respect to this clone: The gene names here belong to mouse. Coverage ceases 1 residue before the CDR3 finishes, and the germline J gene fills in the end. The J gene is TRBJ1-3, the V gene TRBV16; D uncertain. This CDR3 contains 11 residues. V was cut by 4 bases and J by 4 bases, with 2 bases left in between. Germline CDR1 SGHSA, CDR2 FRNQAP. The covered CDR3 bases are TGTGCAAGCAGCTGGGGAAATACGCTCTAT. Translating gives CASSWGNTLY. The entire CDR3 sequence reads CASSWGNTLYF.

This clone came up a few times. Gene labels here are mouse ones. The CDR3 end falls 1 residue outside the read, so it is completed with the germline J gene. This sequence joins TRBV13-3 and TRBJ1-4; D is ambiguous. The V and J ends lost 5 bases and 4 bases respectively, with 3 bases between them. This CDR3 is built from 11 residues. Germline loops: CDR1 NNHDY, CDR2 SYVADS. The CDR3 DNA, read in part, is TGTGCCAGCAGAGTCAACGAAAGATTATTT. The encoded protein is CASRVNERLF. The whole CDR3 is CASRVNERLFF. Filled out from reference TRBV13-3 and TRBJ1-4, the complete variable domain reads EAAVTQSPRSKVAVTGGKVTLSCHQTNNHDYMYWYRQDTGHGLRLIHYSYVADSTEKGDIPDGYKASRPSQENFSLILELASLSQTAVYFCASRVNERLFFGHGTKLSVL.

As concerns this clone: These gene names are mouse names. The read stops 1 residue short of the end of the CDR3; the missing end is completed from the germline J gene. The chain is built from TRBV26 and TRBJ1-4, with a tentative D call TRBD1 (5 bases). Trimming took 4 bases from V and 4 from J, leaving 7 bases between them. CDR3 length: 13 residues. The germline CDR1 and CDR2 sequences are KGHPV and FQNQEV (reference sequence). CDR3 sequence reads: CASSRGVNERLFF. The part of the CDR3 DNA that was read is TGTGCCAGCAGTCGGGGGGTCAACGAAAGATTATTT.

As concerns this clone: Mouse gene names apply. The read ends 1 residue early relative to the CDR3; the germline J gene fills the gap. The V call is TRBV16, the J call TRBJ1-1, with D uncertain. The CDR3 consists of 12 residues. Germline V gives CDR1 SGHSA, CDR2 FRNQAP. Deletions cut 0 bases from V and 3 bases from J, with 2 bases between. The chain's CDR3 is CASSLDDTEVFF. The CDR3 DNA, read in part, is TGTGCAAGCAGCTTAGATGACACAGAAGTCTTC.

A word on this clone: The gene names here belong to mouse. The sequence runs out 1 residue before the end of the CDR3; the remainder is reconstructed from the germline J gene. The genes are TRBV26 and TRBJ2-5; 9 nucleotides line up with TRBD1. CDR1 and CDR2 (germline): KGHPV, FQNQEV (reference sequence). The CDR3 is 13 residues long. Trimming cost V 4 bases and J 8 bases; bases outside gene matches: 4. The part of the CDR3 DNA that was read is TGTGCCAGCAGTCCGGGACAGGGTGGCACCCAGTAC. Translation: CASSPGQGGTQY. The whole CDR3 region reads CASSPGQGGTQYF.

Turning to this clone: Gene and germline names: mouse. The observed sequence ends 1 residue before the CDR3 terminus, with the missing tail filled in from the germline J gene. The J gene is TRBJ2-7, the V gene TRBV13-2; 10 bases line up with TRBD2. The ends lost 2 bases at V and 7 bases at J; junction bases unmatched: 3. The length of the CDR3 is 13 residues. The germline gives CDR1 NNHNN, CDR2 SYGAGS (reference sequence). This CDR3 is CASGDWGGWEQYF. The covered CDR3 bases are TGTGCCAGCGGTGACTGGGGGGGCTGGGAACAGTAC.

In the case of this clone: The genes and germline here are from mouse. The read ends 1 residue before the CDR3 terminus; that terminus is restored from the germline J gene. The chain is built from TRBV26 and TRBJ1-1; D gene ambiguous. V lost 2 bases and J 0 bases, leaving 10 bases between the germline ends. Germline V lookup: CDR1 KGHPV, CDR2 FQNQEV (reference sequence). This CDR3 contains 15 residues. The part of the CDR3 DNA that was read is TGTGCCAGCAGTCTGGCACTACATGCAAACACAGAAGTCTTC. As protein: CASSLALHANTEVF. The complete CDR3 reads CASSLALHANTEVFF.

Notes on this clone: Genes and germline are mouse. The read ends 1 residue before the CDR3 terminus; that terminus is restored from the germline J gene. The chain employs TRBV26 and TRBJ1-2; D unclear. The CDR3 has 13 amino acids. The ends were cut back, 2 bases at V and 1 base at J, with 5 bases in the middle. Per germline, CDR1 KGHPV and CDR2 FQNQEV (reference sequence). The DNA read from the CDR3 is TGTGCCAGCAGTCTGGCGGAAAACTCCGACTACACC. Its translation is CASSLAENSDYT. The CDR3 in full is CASSLAENSDYTF.

Concerning this clone itself: Germline and genes here are mouse. Read coverage stops 1 residue before the CDR3 terminus; the germline J gene supplies the remainder. The rearrangement links TRBV4 to TRBJ2-7, with TRBD2 matching over 9 bases. With V trimmed by 4 bases and J by 2 bases, 6 bases remained unmatched. This CDR3 spans 15 amino acids. CDR1 is LGHDT and CDR2 is YNNKQL in the germline V gene (reference sequence). CDR3 amino acids: CASSSNWGAAYEQYF. The CDR3 bases that were read are TGTGCCAGCAGCTCAAACTGGGGGGCCGCCTATGAACAGTAC.

This clone showed up just once. The listed genes are named as in mouse. Read sequence stops 1 residue before the CDR3 end, and the germline J gene provides the missing end. The chain carries TRBV13-2 and TRBJ2-4, with D possibly TRBD1 on 6 matching bases. The V and J ends lost 0 bases and 4 bases respectively, with 6 bases between them. CDR1 is NNHNN, CDR2 SYGAGS, per germline (reference sequence). This CDR3 comprises 13 residues. The CDR3 protein is CASGDGDKNTLYF. The part of the CDR3 DNA that was read is TGTGCCAGCGGTGATGGGGACAAAAACACCTTGTAC.

A note on this clone: Genes here carry mouse names. The read terminates 1 residue before the CDR3 end, so the remaining end is supplied by the germline J gene. The chain couples TRBV26 to TRBJ1-1, with 9 bases that match TRBD1. CDR1 KGHPV and CDR2 FQNQEV come from the germline V gene (reference sequence). This CDR3 is built from 12 residues. Losses at the gene ends were 4 bases for V and 11 bases for J; bases not matched to a gene: 5. The chain's CDR3 is CASSPPDRGVFF. The CDR3 DNA, read in part, is TGTGCCAGCAGTCCCCCGGACAGGGGCGTCTTC.

This clone was seen more than once but under ten times. Gene names are the mouse ones. The read terminates 1 residue before the CDR3 end, so the remaining end is supplied by the germline J gene. This sequence joins TRBV26 and TRBJ1-3, with a possible D match to TRBD1 (6 bases). Trimming pared 3 bases from V and 4 bases from J, leaving 7 bases between. Looked up from germline, CDR1 is KGHPV and CDR2 is FQNQEV (reference sequence). The CDR3 loop spans 13 amino acids. CDR3 residues: CASSLTGGNTLYF. The part of the CDR3 DNA that was read is TGTGCCAGCAGTCTCACAGGGGGAAATACGCTCTAT. Complete variable domain (other parts from reference TRBV26 and TRBJ1-3): NSKVIQTPRYLVKGQGQKAKMRCIPEKGHPVVFWYQQNKNNEFKFLINFQNQEVLQQIDMTEKRFSAECPSNSPCSLEIQSSEAGDSALYLCASSLTGGNTLYFGEGSRLIVV.

This clone is large in the sample. Mouse names are used for the genes. From the germline J gene comes the end of the CDR3, since the read stops 1 residue before it. V usage is TRBV16 and J usage is TRBJ2-1; tentative D call: TRBD2 (7 bases). Trimming shortened V by 4 bases and J by 3 bases, and 13 bases separated the two germline ends. This CDR3 is built from 15 residues. The V gene's germline CDR1 is SGHSA and CDR2 FRNQAP. The sequenced CDR3 bases are TGTGCAAGCAGCTACCCTGGGGGCCTCTATGCTGAGCAGTTC. Translating it yields CASSYPGGLYAEQF. The full CDR3 protein is CASSYPGGLYAEQFF.

This clone was detected only once. Genes here carry mouse names. The read falls 1 residue short of the CDR3 end, and the missing part is taken from the germline J gene. The chain joins TRBV13-2 to TRBJ2-1; TRBD2 aligns across 7 bases. Losses at the gene ends were 0 bases for V and 7 bases for J; bases not matched to a gene: 7. This CDR3 is built from 15 residues. Germline V gene sequence: CDR1 NNHNN, CDR2 SYGAGS (reference sequence). CDR3 sequence reads: CASGDVGGMGAEQFF. CDR3 DNA, as far as it was read: TGTGCCAGCGGTGATGTTGGGGGGATGGGAGCTGAGCAGTTC.

This clone was seen once. Gene labels here are mouse ones. The CDR3 end lies 1 residue beyond the end of the read and is filled in from the germline J gene. The chain employs TRBV5 and TRBJ2-3, with TRBD2 matching over 8 bases. V was pared by 0 bases and J by 1 base, with 3 bases of the junction left unmatched. CDR3 length: 16 residues. The germline gives CDR1 LGHNA, CDR2 YNLKQL (reference sequence). Partial CDR3 DNA: TGTGCCAGCAGCCAAGAATGGGGGGGACGTGCAGAAACGCTGTAT. Translating it yields CASSQEWGGRAETLY. The whole CDR3 region reads CASSQEWGGRAETLYF.

This clone turned up a few times. Each gene name is a mouse one. The observed sequence ends 1 residue before the CDR3 terminus, with the missing tail filled in from the germline J gene. The chain carries TRBV13-2 and TRBJ2-7; 11 nucleotides match TRBD2. This CDR3 is built from 14 residues. V trimming: 5 bases; J trimming: 0 bases; junction bases outside the gene matches: 1. CDR1 and CDR2 (germline): NNHNN, SYGAGS (reference sequence). Incomplete CDR3 DNA: TGTGCCAGCGGCGACTGGGGGGGCTCCTATGAACAGTAC. It is translated as CASGDWGGSYEQY. The full CDR3 reads CASGDWGGSYEQYF.